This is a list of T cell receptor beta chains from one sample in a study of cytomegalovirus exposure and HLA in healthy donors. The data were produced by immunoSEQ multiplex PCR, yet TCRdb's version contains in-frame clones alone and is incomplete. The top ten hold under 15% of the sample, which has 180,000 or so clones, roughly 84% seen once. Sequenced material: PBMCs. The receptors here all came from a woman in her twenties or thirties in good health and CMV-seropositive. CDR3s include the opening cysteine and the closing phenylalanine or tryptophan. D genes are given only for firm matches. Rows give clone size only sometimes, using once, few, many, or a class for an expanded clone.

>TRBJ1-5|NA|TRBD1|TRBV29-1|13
CSVATGVNQPQHF
TGCAGCGTGGCCACAGGGGTTAATCAGCCCCAGCATTTT
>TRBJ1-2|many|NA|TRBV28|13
CASSDTGGYGYTF
TGTGCCAGCAGTGATACGGGGGGTTATGGCTACACCTTC
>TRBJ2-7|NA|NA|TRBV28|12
CASSLIRYEQYF
TGTGCCAGCAGTTTAATCCGTTACGAGCAGTACTTC
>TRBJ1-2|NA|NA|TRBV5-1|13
CASRAGADGGYTF
TGCGCCAGCAGGGCTGGGGCAGATGGTGGCTACACCTTC
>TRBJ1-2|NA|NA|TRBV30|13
CAWNEGANYGYTF
TGTGCCTGGAACGAGGGAGCTAACTATGGCTACACCTTC
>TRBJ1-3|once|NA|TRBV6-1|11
CASLLGNTIYF
TGTGCCAGCCTTCTGGGAAACACCATATATTTT
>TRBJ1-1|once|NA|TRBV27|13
CASSLREEDEAFF
TGTGCCAGCAGTTTAAGGGAGGAGGATGAAGCTTTCTTT
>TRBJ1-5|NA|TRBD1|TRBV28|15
CASIPGTGLMKAQHF
TGTGCCAGCATCCCCGGGACAGGGCTCATGAAGGCCCAGCATTTT
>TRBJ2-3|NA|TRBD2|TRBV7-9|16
CASSYPSGRGPDTQYF
TGTGCCAGCAGCTACCCTAGCGGGAGGGGACCAGATACGCAGTATTTT
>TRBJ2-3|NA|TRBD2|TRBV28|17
CASSSAFLSGSRDTQYF
TGTGCCAGCAGTTCTGCCTTCCTTAGCGGGAGCAGAGATACGCAGTATTTT
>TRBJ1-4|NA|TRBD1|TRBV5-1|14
CASSPTGGNEKLFF
TGCGCCAGCAGCCCGACAGGGGGTAATGAAAAACTGTTTTTT
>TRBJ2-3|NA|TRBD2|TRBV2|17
CASTLPGLAFTTDTQYF
TGTGCCAGCACCCTCCCGGGACTAGCTTTCACAACAGATACGCAGTATTTT
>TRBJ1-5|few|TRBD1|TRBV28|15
CASSVTTGVDQPQHF
TGTGCCAGCAGTGTAACGACAGGGGTGGATCAGCCCCAGCATTTT
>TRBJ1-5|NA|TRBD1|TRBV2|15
CASTLEGAGNQPQHF
TGTGCCAGCACCCTGGAGGGGGCTGGCAATCAGCCCCAGCATTTT
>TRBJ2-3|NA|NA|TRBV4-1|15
CASSPEILRTDTQYF
TGCGCCAGCAGCCCCGAGATACTACGCACAGATACGCAGTATTTT
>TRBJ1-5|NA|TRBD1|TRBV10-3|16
CAISGDRVSRNQPQHF
TGTGCCATCAGTGGGGACAGGGTTTCAAGAAATCAGCCCCAGCATTTT
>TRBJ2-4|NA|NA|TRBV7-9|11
CASSSIDIQYF
TGTGCCAGCAGCTCCATAGACATTCAGTACTTC
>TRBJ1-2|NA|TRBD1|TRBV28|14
CASRRTGVNYGYTF
TGTGCCAGCAGAAGGACAGGGGTAAACTATGGCTACACCTTC
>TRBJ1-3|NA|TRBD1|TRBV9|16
CASSTGQAHSGNTIYF
TGTGCCAGCAGCACCGGACAGGCTCACTCTGGAAACACCATATATTTT
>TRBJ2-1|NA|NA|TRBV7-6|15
CASSLGSGRWGEQFF
TGTGCCAGCAGCTTAGGCAGCGGGCGGTGGGGTGAGCAGTTCTTC
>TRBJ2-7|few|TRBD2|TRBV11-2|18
CASSKRLAGELAGDEQYF
TGTGCCAGCAGCAAGAGGTTAGCGGGAGAATTGGCCGGTGACGAGCAGTACTTC
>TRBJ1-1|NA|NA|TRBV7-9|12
CASSQTDTEAFF
TGTGCCAGCAGCCAGACAGACACTGAAGCTTTCTTT
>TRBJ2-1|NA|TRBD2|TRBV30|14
CAWRPAGGPHEQFF
TGTGCCTGGAGACCGGCGGGAGGGCCCCATGAGCAGTTCTTC
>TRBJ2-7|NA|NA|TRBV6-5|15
CASSPLGLSSYEQYF
TGTGCCAGCAGTCCTTTAGGACTAAGCTCCTACGAGCAGTACTTC
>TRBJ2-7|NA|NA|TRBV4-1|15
CASSQDWAPPLEQYF
TGCGCCAGCAGCCAAGATTGGGCGCCGCCTCTCGAGCAGTACTTC
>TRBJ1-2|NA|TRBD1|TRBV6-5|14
CASSRDRDPYGYTF
TGTGCCAGCAGCCGGGACAGGGACCCCTATGGCTACACCTTC
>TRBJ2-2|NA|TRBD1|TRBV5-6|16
CASSPGTGFYTGELFF
TGTGCCAGCAGCCCCGGGACAGGGTTTTACACCGGGGAGCTGTTTTTT
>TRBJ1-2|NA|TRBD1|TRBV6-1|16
CASSVQGAGYNYGYTF
TGTGCCAGCAGTGTACAGGGGGCAGGGTATAACTATGGCTACACCTTC
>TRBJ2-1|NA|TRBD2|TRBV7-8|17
CASSSGTSGEVSNEQFF
TGTGCCAGCAGCTCCGGGACTAGCGGGGAGGTCTCCAATGAGCAGTTCTTC
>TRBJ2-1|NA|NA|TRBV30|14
CAWSRIAPKNEQFF
TGTGCCTGGAGTAGGATAGCCCCTAAGAATGAGCAGTTCTTC
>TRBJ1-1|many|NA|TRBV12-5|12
CASGSGGLGAFF
TGTGCTAGTGGTTCGGGGGGGCTTGGGGCTTTCTTT
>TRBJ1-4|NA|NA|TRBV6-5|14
CASSPASTNEKLFF
TGTGCCAGCAGTCCTGCGTCAACTAATGAAAAACTGTTTTTT
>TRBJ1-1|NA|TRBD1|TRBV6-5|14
CASRENDRDTEAFF
TGTGCCAGCAGAGAAAATGACAGGGACACTGAAGCTTTCTTT
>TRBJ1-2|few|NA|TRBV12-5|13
CASAYISNYGYTF
TGTGCTAGTGCTTATATATCTAACTATGGCTACACCTTC
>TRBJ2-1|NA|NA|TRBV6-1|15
CASSEGRDMRREQFF
TGTGCCAGCAGTGAAGGGCGGGATATGAGGAGGGAGCAGTTCTTC
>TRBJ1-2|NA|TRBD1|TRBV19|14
CASSRDRETDGYTF
TGTGCCAGTAGTCGGGACAGGGAGACCGATGGCTACACCTTC
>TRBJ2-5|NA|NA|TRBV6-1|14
CASRQSGGQETQYF
TGTGCCAGCAGGCAAAGCGGAGGGCAAGAGACCCAGTACTTC
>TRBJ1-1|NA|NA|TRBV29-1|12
CSVAGLNTEAFF
TGCAGCGTTGCGGGGTTGAACACTGAAGCTTTCTTT
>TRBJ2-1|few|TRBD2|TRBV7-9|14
CASSSRAGINEQFF
TGTGCCAGCAGCTCCCGAGCGGGGATTAATGAGCAGTTCTTC
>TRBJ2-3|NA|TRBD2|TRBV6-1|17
CASSEGLAVLLTDTQYF
TGTGCCAGCAGTGAGGGACTAGCGGTTCTCCTCACAGATACGCAGTATTTT
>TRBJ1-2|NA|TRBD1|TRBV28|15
CASSPGTGYSYGYTF
TGTGCCAGCAGTCCCGGGACAGGGTATTCCTATGGCTACACCTTC
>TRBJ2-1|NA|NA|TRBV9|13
CASSVEGYNEQFF
TGTGCCAGCAGCGTAGAGGGGTACAATGAGCAGTTCTTC
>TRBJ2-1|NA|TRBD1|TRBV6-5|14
CASSYPDRVNEQFF
TGTGCCAGCAGTTACCCGGACAGGGTGAATGAGCAGTTCTTC
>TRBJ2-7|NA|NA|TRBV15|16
CATSRGSFGASYEQYF
TGTGCCACCAGCAGAGGTTCGTTTGGGGCGAGCTACGAGCAGTACTTC
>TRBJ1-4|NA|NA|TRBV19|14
CASSTLGRSEKLFF
TGTGCCAGTAGTACTTTGGGCCGGTCTGAAAAACTGTTTTTT
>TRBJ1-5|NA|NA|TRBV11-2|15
CASSLTGGRDQPQHF
TGTGCCAGCAGCTTGACAGGAGGCAGGGATCAGCCCCAGCATTTT
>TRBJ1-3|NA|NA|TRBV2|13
CASSRGSGNTIYF
TGTGCCAGCAGTAGGGGTTCTGGAAACACCATATATTTT
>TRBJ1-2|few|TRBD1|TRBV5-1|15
CASSASGTGVGGYTF
TGCGCCAGCAGCGCCTCCGGGACAGGGGTTGGTGGCTACACCTTC
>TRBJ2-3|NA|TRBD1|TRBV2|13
CASTGQGTDTQYF
TGTGCCAGCACGGGACAGGGCACAGATACGCAGTATTTT
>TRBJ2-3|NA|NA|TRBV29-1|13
CSARPPTTGTQYF
TGCAGCGCCCGCCCCCCTACAACGGGTACGCAGTATTTT
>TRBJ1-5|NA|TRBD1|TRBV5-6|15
CASSWTGDRYQPQHF
TGTGCCAGCAGCTGGACGGGGGACAGATATCAGCCCCAGCATTTT
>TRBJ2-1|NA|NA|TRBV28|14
CASSLQRRDNEQFF
TGTGCCAGCAGTTTGCAGCGGCGGGACAATGAGCAGTTCTTC
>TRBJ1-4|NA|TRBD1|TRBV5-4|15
CASSLRTGDGEKLFF
TGTGCCAGCAGCTTGAGGACAGGCGATGGTGAAAAACTGTTTTTT
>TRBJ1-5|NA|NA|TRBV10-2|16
CASSESATGNNQPQHF
TGCGCCAGCAGTGAGTCGGCCACAGGGAACAATCAGCCCCAGCATTTT